The 23 T cell receptor beta chains reported below all come from one sample, sequenced in a study of regulatory T cells in long-lasting Graves disease. The time point is: persistent/refractory GD, antithyroid drugs over 5 years with positive TRAb. The TCR library was made from RNA extracted from PBMCs. Building the TCR beta libraries relied on iRepertoire HTBI primers, and CDR3 regions underwent Arm-PCR. MiXCR was run by TCRdb on the multiplex PCR reads, yielding one entry per CDR3 protein. The table includes approximately 380,000 distinct CDR3 sequences, around 21% detected once. The sample here was peripheral blood mononuclear cells (PBMCs), taken when the disease was refractory, from a patient treated with antithyroid drugs. These receptors all stem from a female donor with Graves disease.

This clonotype was recorded a few times. The chain is built from TRBV6-5 and TRBJ2-6, with 7 bases aligning to TRBD2. Germline trimming cut 0 bases from V and 1 base from J; bases unmatched to any gene: 3. CDR1 and CDR2 (germline): MNHEY, SVGAGI. The CDR3 is 17 residues long. CDR3: CASSYSGGESGANVLTF. CDR3 coding DNA: TGTGCCAGCAGTTACTCGGGGGGGGAATCTGGGGCCAACGTCCTGACTTTC.

The V gene is TRBV19, the J gene TRBJ1-1, with TRBD1 matching over 10 bases. This CDR3 has 14 residues. The ends lost 3 bases at V and 7 bases at J; junction bases unmatched: 5. Germline CDR1 is LNHDA and CDR2 is SQIVND (reference sequence). CDR3 region: CASSITTGGYEAFF. In DNA, the CDR3 is TGTGCCAGTAGTATTACGACAGGGGGCTATGAAGCTTTCTTT.

This sequence joins TRBV2 and TRBJ2-7; no reliable D call. V was cut by 3 bases and J by 6 bases, with 12 bases left in between. The germline V gene has CDR1 SNHLY and CDR2 FYNNEI. The CDR3 consists of 13 residues. The chain's CDR3 is CASSERLVVEQYF. Written as DNA, the CDR3 is TGTGCCAGCAGTGAGCGGCTAGTGGTCGAGCAGTACTTC. The full variable domain, its missing parts supplied by reference TRBV2 and TRBJ2-7, is EPEVTQTPSHQVTQMGQEVILRCVPISNHLYFYWYRQILGQKVEFLVSFYNNEISEKSEIFDDQFSVERPDGSNFTLKIRSTKLEDSAMYFCASSERLVVEQYFGPGTRLTVT.

The genes are TRBV29-1 and TRBJ2-5; D might be TRBD1 (6 bases). Germline values: CDR1 SQVTM, CDR2 ANQGSEA. The CDR3 runs 12 residues. Trimming stripped 6 bases from V and 4 bases from J, with 12 bases between. The CDR3 DNA reads as TGCAGCGTCTACAGGGATGTAGAGACCCAGTACTTC. Translated: CSVYRDVETQYF.

This clonotype was recorded at least ten times. V gene TRBV12-3 or TRBV12-4 combines with J gene TRBJ1-2; no reliable D call. This CDR3 is built from 11 residues. The germline V and J ends were trimmed by 10 bases and 7 bases, with 13 bases remaining between them. CDR3: CATSYERGYTF. CDR3 bases: TGTGCCACATCGTACGAGCGTGGCTACACCTTC.

In its sample, this clonotype was seen many times. The V gene is TRBV11-2, the J gene TRBJ2-2, with D perhaps TRBD1 or TRBD2 (5 bases each). This CDR3 contains 16 residues. V lost 5 bases, J lost 0 bases, and 13 bases lay in between. The germline CDR1 and CDR2 sequences are SGHAT and FQNNGV. The CDR3 nucleotides are TGTGCCAGCAGCCAGGCGAGGGGCTCGAACACCGGGGAGCTGTTTTTT. Translation gives CASSQARGSNTGELFF.

This clonotype was observed at least ten times. This chain joins TRBV12-3 or TRBV12-4 and TRBJ2-5; a possible D gene is TRBD1 (6 bases). The CDR3 extends over 13 amino acids. Deletions cut 8 bases from V and 1 base from J, with 11 bases between. Here the CDR3 DNA reads TGTGCCAGCGGGACACTAACCCAAGAGACCCAGTACTTC. It is translated as CASGTLTQETQYF.

This clonotype was observed at least ten times. CDR3: CASSLGRGQGGTEAFF. For the CDR3, the DNA is TGTGCCAGCAGTTTAGGCAGGGGGCAAGGGGGCACTGAAGCTTTCTTT. The chain carries TRBV28 and TRBJ1-1, with 8 bases matching TRBD1. This CDR3 has 16 amino acids. The junction had 9 bases not matched to a gene; V was cut back by 2 bases and J by 4 bases. CDR1 and CDR2 from the germline V gene are MDHEN and SYDVKM.

This clonotype was seen ten or more times. The gene calls are TRBV5-1 and TRBJ2-5, with D possibly TRBD1 on 5 matching bases. The CDR3 loop spans 15 amino acids. From germline, CDR1 is SGHRS and CDR2 YFSETQ. Deletions cut 4 bases from V and 0 bases from J, with 13 bases between. The CDR3 nucleotides are TGCGCCAGCAGCCCTAGGGGTGGATACCAAGAGACCCAGTACTTC. This sequence encodes CASSPRGGYQETQYF.

This chain connects TRBV5-1 to TRBJ2-7; 10 bases are shared with TRBD1. This CDR3 is 15 amino acids long. J lost 2 bases, V lost 3 bases, and 5 bases had no gene match. Per the germline V gene, CDR1 is SGHRS and CDR2 is YFSETQ. The CDR3 here is CASSSSGQGPYEQYF. For the CDR3, the DNA is TGCGCCAGCAGCTCATCGGGACAGGGGCCCTACGAGCAGTACTTC.

J is TRBJ1-1 and V is TRBV19; D possibly corresponds to TRBD1 (6 bases). The V end was cut by 9 bases, the J end by 4 bases, with 15 bases between. The germline V gene encodes CDR1 LNHDA and CDR2 SQIVND (reference sequence). CDR3 length: 13 residues. CDR3 in amino acids: CASAMGGPTEAFF. The CDR3 DNA is TGTGCCAGCGCGATGGGGGGGCCCACTGAAGCTTTCTTT.

This clonotype came up many times. The chain uses TRBV12-3 or TRBV12-4 and TRBJ2-5; weak D call: TRBD1 (6 bases). The CDR3 spans 18 residues. V dropped 4 bases and J dropped 5 bases, with 26 bases sitting between them. The CDR3 loop is CASSWEWDTSFRAETQYF. CDR3 nucleotide sequence: TGTGCCAGCAGTTGGGAGTGGGACACATCGTTTCGTGCGGAGACCCAGTACTTC.

This clonotype was found many times. The rearrangement uses TRBV6-1 and TRBJ2-7, with D perhaps assigned TRBD1 or TRBD2 (6 bases each). V was clipped by 4 bases and J by 7 bases, with 17 bases between them. Germline assignment: CDR1 MNHNS and CDR2 SASEGT. The CDR3 is made up of 14 amino acids. CDR3 sequence reads: CASSGDWTVGEQYF. The CDR3 DNA reads as TGTGCCAGCAGTGGGGACTGGACAGTGGGTGAGCAGTACTTC.

The CDR3: CASSLAGGLAKNIQYF. As DNA, the CDR3 is TGTGCCAGCAGCCTGGCTGGGGGTCTAGCCAAAAACATTCAGTACTTC. The chain carries TRBV5-5 and TRBJ2-4; D is possibly TRBD1 or TRBD2 (5 bases each). The germline V gene has CDR1 SGHKS and CDR2 YYEKEE (reference sequence). Trimming shortened V by 4 bases and J by 0 bases, and 14 bases separated the two germline ends. The CDR3 is 16 amino acids.

In this sample, this clonotype turned up many times. The chain joins TRBV5-1 to TRBJ2-7; weak D call: TRBD1 (5 bases). Germline CDR1 is SGHRS and CDR2 is YFSETQ. Between the trimmed V and J ends, which lost 0 bases and 5 bases, there was a span of 12 bases. The CDR3 totals 14 residues. The CDR3 protein is CASSLGQGSNEQYF. DNA for the CDR3: TGCGCCAGCAGCTTGGGGCAGGGTAGTAACGAGCAGTACTTC.

This chain links TRBV3-1 with TRBJ1-5; the match to TRBD1 covers 7 bases. Germline CDR1 LGHDT, CDR2 YNNKEL (reference sequence). V was pared by 8 bases and J by 3 bases, with 4 bases of the junction left unmatched. This CDR3 has 13 amino acids. The CDR3 loop reads CASGGTVNQPQHF. The CDR3 DNA reads TGTGCCAGCGGCGGGACAGTCAATCAGCCCCAGCATTTT. Variable domain in full (rest from reference TRBV3-1 and TRBJ1-5): DTAVSQTPKYLVTQMGNDKSIKCEQNLGHDTMYWYKQDSKKFLKIMFSYNNKELIINETVPNRFSPKSPDKAHLNLHINSLELGDSAVYFCASGGTVNQPQHFGDGTRLSIL.

The gene calls are TRBV20-1 and TRBJ2-7; D is unclear. CDR3 length equals 13 residues. CDR1 is DFQATT, CDR2 SNEGSKA, per germline (reference sequence). Trimming took off 3 bases at V and 5 bases at J, with 14 bases between the two ends. The CDR3 region is CSASSIDFHEQYF. The DNA of the CDR3 is TGCAGTGCTAGTTCGATAGATTTCCACGAGCAGTACTTC.

The chain combines TRBV7-2 with TRBJ2-3; possible D gene TRBD2, 6 bases. Deletions cut 5 bases from V and 1 base from J, with 13 bases between. Per the germline V gene, CDR1 is SGHTA and CDR2 is FQGNSA. CDR3 length equals 15 residues. CDR3 sequence reads: CASSLLGRGTDTQYF. In DNA, the CDR3 is TGTGCCAGCAGCCTCCTCGGGAGAGGCACAGATACGCAGTATTTT.

This clonotype has ten or more counts. The chain joins TRBV12-3 or TRBV12-4 to TRBJ2-2; 9 nucleotides align to TRBD2. V shed 1 base, J shed 5 bases, and the junction held 5 bases outside the gene matches. The CDR3 is 16 amino acids. CDR3: CASSLVLAGRTGELFF. DNA of the CDR3: TGTGCCAGCAGTTTAGTTCTAGCGGGACGGACCGGGGAGCTGTTTTTT.

This clonotype was recorded many times. The J gene is TRBJ1-1, the V gene TRBV5-1, with a weak D call TRBD1 (6 bases). Trimming cost V 0 bases and J 4 bases, with 10 bases left between them. Looked up from germline, CDR1 is SGHRS and CDR2 is YFSETQ. The CDR3 extends over 14 amino acids. CDR3 nucleotides: TGCGCCAGCAGCTTGGGACAGGTGGGCACTGAAGCTTTCTTT. Protein sequence: CASSLGQVGTEAFF.

Ten or more counts support this clonotype. The rearrangement uses TRBV20-1 and TRBJ1-2; tentatively, D is TRBD1 (5 bases). V lost 1 base and J 4 bases, leaving 10 bases between the germline ends. The germline CDR1 and CDR2 sequences are DFQATT and SNEGSKA (reference sequence). The CDR3 totals 13 residues. As DNA, the CDR3 is TGCAGTGCTAGAGTGGGGCAGACCTATGGCTACACCTTC. It specifies CSARVGQTYGYTF.

This clonotype has ten or more counts. V and J are TRBV7-2 and TRBJ1-1, with D possibly TRBD1 on 6 matching bases. CDR1 is SGHTA and CDR2 is FQGNSA in the germline V gene. Trimming left V 4 bases short and J 9 bases short, with 12 bases between. This CDR3 has 12 residues. CDR3 sequence (DNA): TGTGCCAGCAGCTCAGGACAGAACAAAGCTTTCTTT. This sequence encodes CASSSGQNKAFF.

The sample holds many counts of this clonotype. The chain couples TRBV2 to TRBJ2-5; a weak D match, TRBD1 (6 bases). CDR1 is SNHLY and CDR2 is FYNNEI in the germline V gene. The CDR3 spans 13 residues. Trimming took 7 bases from V and 0 from J, leaving 9 bases between them. The CDR3 nucleotides are TGTGCCAGCAAAGACAGGAACCAAGAGACCCAGTACTTC. It specifies CASKDRNQETQYF.